Each of the 15 T cell receptor beta chains below was sequenced from the same sample in a study of T cells in localized non-small cell lung cancer. The protocol was immunoSEQ multiplex PCR, while the TCRdb copy is restricted to in-frame clones and leaves out a portion. This table holds tens of thousands of clones, roughly nine tenths found once. Sequences were derived from peripheral blood, sampled before any cancer treatment. Every receptor here comes from a woman aged 18 to 50 with stage III lung adenocarcinoma.

The J gene is TRBJ2-1, the V gene TRBV9; 14 nucleotides match TRBD2. The CDR3 is made up of 16 amino acids. J lost 6 bases, V lost 3 bases, and 5 bases had no gene match. CDR1 SGDLS and CDR2 YYNGEE come from the germline V gene. The CDR3 DNA reads TGTGCCAGCAGCGACCCGACTAGCGGGGGGGCCAATGAGCAGTTCTTC. Protein: CASSDPTSGGANEQFF.

The CDR3 reads CASSFSGGLYEQFF. CDR3 in DNA: TGTGCCAGCAGCTTCAGCGGGGGTCTCTATGAGCAGTTCTTC. This chain connects TRBV5-8 to TRBJ2-1; 8 bases are shared with TRBD2. Trimming took 2 bases from V and 8 from J; bases not matched to a gene: 6. CDR1 and CDR2 from the germline V gene are SGHTS and YDEGEE. This CDR3 has 14 residues.

V usage is TRBV9 and J usage is TRBJ2-7; D is undetermined. The germline V gene has CDR1 SGDLS and CDR2 YYNGEE. Trimming pared 3 bases from V and 2 bases from J, leaving 9 bases between. The CDR3 totals 13 residues. Here the CDR3 reads CASSAGPTYEQYF. The CDR3 bases are TGTGCCAGCAGCGCAGGCCCTACCTACGAGCAGTACTTC. The full variable domain, completed using reference TRBV9 and TRBJ2-7, is DSGVTQTPKHLITATGQRVTLRCSPRSGDLSVYWYQQSLDQGLQFLIQYYNGEERAKGNILERFSAQQFPDLHSELNLSSLELGDSALYFCASSAGPTYEQYFGPGTRLTVT.

The chain carries TRBV6-4 and TRBJ2-1; D call uncertain. CDR3 length: 12 amino acids. CDR1 is MRHNA and CDR2 is SNTAGT in the germline V gene. V was cut by 1 base and J by 9 bases, with 7 bases left in between. The CDR3 sequence is CASSDFVPEQFF. CDR3 in DNA: TGTGCCAGCAGTGACTTCGTACCTGAGCAGTTCTTC.

V usage is TRBV5-1 and J usage is TRBJ2-6; no clear D. The CDR3 totals 17 residues. V shed 0 bases and J shed 0 bases, with 10 bases lying between them. Germline V gives CDR1 SGHRS, CDR2 YFSETQ. The CDR3, as DNA: TGCGCCAGCAGCTTGGACGCCCCGGGCTCTGGGGCCAACGTCCTGACTTTC. It codes for CASSLDAPGSGANVLTF.

V usage is TRBV19 and J usage is TRBJ1-5; weak D call: TRBD1 (5 bases). Germline CDR1 is LNHDA and CDR2 is SQIVND (reference sequence). The CDR3 sequence is 18 residues long. V lost 7 bases and J lost 7, with 29 bases in between. DNA of the CDR3: TGTGCCAGTATACCTCAGGCAGGGCAAACATCCGGCGGGCAGCCCCAGCATTTT. Protein product: CASIPQAGQTSGGQPQHF.

The genes are TRBV27 and TRBJ2-1; D is perhaps TRBD2 (5 bases). V lost 0 bases and J 5 bases, leaving 8 bases between the germline ends. The CDR3 runs to 14 residues. From germline, CDR1 is MNHEY and CDR2 SMNVEV (reference sequence). The CDR3 is CASSLSGENNEQFF. The CDR3, as DNA: TGTGCCAGCAGTTTATCCGGGGAAAACAATGAGCAGTTCTTC.

The J gene is TRBJ2-3, the V gene TRBV7-2; D is undetermined. Trimming cost V 5 bases and J 5 bases, with 14 bases left between them. The length of the CDR3 is 14 residues. Germline values: CDR1 SGHTA, CDR2 FQGNSA. The CDR3 DNA reads as TGTGCCAGCAGCCCCCGATTGTTCCAAGATACGCAGTATTTT. Translation gives CASSPRLFQDTQYF.

This clone has just a few counts. This chain joins TRBV5-4 and TRBJ1-1, with 8 bases identical to TRBD1. V was pared by 6 bases and J by 3 bases, with 10 bases of the junction left unmatched. Germline V CDR1 and CDR2: SGHNT, YYREEE (reference sequence). The CDR3 runs to 15 residues. The CDR3 region is CASKHQGAGDTEAFF. The DNA of the CDR3 is TGTGCCAGCAAACATCAGGGGGCCGGGGACACTGAAGCTTTCTTT.

This clone was detected once. The chain recombines TRBV14 with TRBJ1-2; 7 bases line up with TRBD1. The CDR3 spans 18 residues. From germline, CDR1 is SGHDN and CDR2 FVKESK. V was clipped by 0 bases and J by 4 bases; unmatched bases: 14. For the CDR3, the DNA is TGTGCCAGCAGCCAAGATCGAGGTCGGGCAGGGGGTCCCTATGGCTACACCTTC. Translating it yields CASSQDRGRAGGPYGYTF. The entire variable domain, with the rest obtained from reference TRBV14 and TRBJ1-2, is as follows: EAGVTQFPSHSVIEKGQTVTLRCDPISGHDNLYWYRRVMGKEIKFLLHFVKESKQDESGMPNNRFLAERTGGTYSTLKVQPAELEDSGVYFCASSQDRGRAGGPYGYTFGSGTRLTVV.

The chain carries TRBV7-9 and TRBJ1-1; unclear D gene. CDR3 length equals 12 residues. Trimming cost V 4 bases and J 4 bases, with 7 bases left between them. The germline gives CDR1 SEHNR, CDR2 FQNEAQ (reference sequence). CDR3 DNA sequence: TGTGCCAGCAGCTGGGATTCCACTGAAGCTTTCTTT. This gives the protein CASSWDSTEAFF.

J is TRBJ1-1 and V is TRBV6-1, with D unclear. Trimming pared 11 bases from V and 4 bases from J, leaving 14 bases between. This CDR3 comprises 12 residues. Germline CDR1 is MNHNS and CDR2 is SASEGT. The CDR3 protein is CAGKKWGTEAFF. The CDR3 coding sequence is TGTGCCGGTAAGAAGTGGGGCACTGAAGCTTTCTTT.

This chain uses TRBV9 with TRBJ1-5, with 11 nucleotides matching TRBD1. V shed 0 bases and J 5 bases; nucleotides not matched to a gene: 4. From germline, CDR1 is SGDLS and CDR2 YYNGEE. CDR3 length equals 16 residues. DNA for the CDR3: TGTGCCAGCAGCGTAGGATTGGGACAGGGGGATCAGCCCCAGCATTTT. Translated: CASSVGLGQGDQPQHF.

This chain joins TRBV5-6 and TRBJ2-7, with a weak D call TRBD1 (5 bases). CDR1 SGHDT and CDR2 YYEEEE come from the germline V gene. Trimming took off 4 bases at V and 2 bases at J, with 13 bases between the two ends. The CDR3 sequence is 14 residues long. The CDR3 region is CASSPTETTYEQYF. The CDR3 DNA is TGTGCCAGCAGCCCGACAGAGACGACCTACGAGCAGTACTTC.

CDR3 sequence: CASSPPWGYETEAFF. The DNA of the CDR3 is TGTGCCAGCAGCCCGCCTTGGGGATACGAGACTGAAGCTTTCTTT. The chain is built from TRBV7-2 and TRBJ1-1; the D is unclear. Germline-derived CDR1 and CDR2 are SGHTA and FQGNSA. V lost 5 bases and J 5 bases, leaving 18 bases between the germline ends. The CDR3 runs to 15 residues. The whole variable domain, filled in from reference TRBV7-2 and TRBJ1-1, reads GAGVSQSPSNKVTEKGKDVELRCDPISGHTALYWYRQSLGQGLEFLIYFQGNSAPDKSGLPSDRFSAERTGGSVSTLTIQRTQQEDSAVYLCASSPPWGYETEAFFGQGTRLTVV.